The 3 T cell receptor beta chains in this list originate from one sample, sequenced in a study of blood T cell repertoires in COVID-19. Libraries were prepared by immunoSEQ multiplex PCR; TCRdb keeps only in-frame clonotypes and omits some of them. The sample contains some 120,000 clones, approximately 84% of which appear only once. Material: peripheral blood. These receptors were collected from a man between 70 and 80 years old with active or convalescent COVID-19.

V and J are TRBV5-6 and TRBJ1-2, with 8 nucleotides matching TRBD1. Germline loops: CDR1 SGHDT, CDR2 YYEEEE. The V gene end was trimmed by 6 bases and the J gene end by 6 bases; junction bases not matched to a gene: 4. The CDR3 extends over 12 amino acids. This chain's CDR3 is CASKDRADGYTF. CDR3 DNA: TGTGCCAGCAAGGACAGGGCCGATGGCTACACCTTC.

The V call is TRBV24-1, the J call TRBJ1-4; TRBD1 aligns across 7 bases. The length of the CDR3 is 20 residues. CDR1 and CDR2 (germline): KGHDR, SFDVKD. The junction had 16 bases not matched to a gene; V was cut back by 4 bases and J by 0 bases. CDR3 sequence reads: CATSDSRGPGQTTTNEKLFF. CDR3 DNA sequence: TGTGCCACCAGTGACTCAAGGGGACCGGGACAGACTACAACTAATGAAAAACTGTTTTTT.

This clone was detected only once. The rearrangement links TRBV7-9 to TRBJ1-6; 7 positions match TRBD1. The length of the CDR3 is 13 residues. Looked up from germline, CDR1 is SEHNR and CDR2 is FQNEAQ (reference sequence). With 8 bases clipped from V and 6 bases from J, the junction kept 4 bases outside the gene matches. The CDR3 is CASRRDSNSPLHF. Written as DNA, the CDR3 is TGTGCCAGCCGACGGGACAGTAATTCACCCCTCCACTTT.